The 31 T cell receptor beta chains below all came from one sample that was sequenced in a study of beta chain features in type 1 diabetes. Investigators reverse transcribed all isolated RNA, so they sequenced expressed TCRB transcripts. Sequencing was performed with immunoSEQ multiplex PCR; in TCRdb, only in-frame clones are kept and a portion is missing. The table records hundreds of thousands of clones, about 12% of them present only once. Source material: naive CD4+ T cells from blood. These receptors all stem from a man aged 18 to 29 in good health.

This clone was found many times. In DNA form, the CDR3 reads TGCAGCGCGGGGGAATACGAGCAGTACTTC. Translating gives CSAGEYEQYF. The rearrangement joins TRBV29-1 to TRBJ2-7, with D possibly TRBD2 on 6 matching bases. V lost 7 bases and J lost 4, with 8 bases in between. The germline V gene encodes CDR1 SQVTM and CDR2 ANQGSEA. The CDR3 runs 10 residues.

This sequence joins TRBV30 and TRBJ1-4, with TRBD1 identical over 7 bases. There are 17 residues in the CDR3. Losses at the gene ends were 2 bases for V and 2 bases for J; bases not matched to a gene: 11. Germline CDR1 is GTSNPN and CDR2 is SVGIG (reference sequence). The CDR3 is CAWSPLSPGQTNEKLFF. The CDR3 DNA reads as TGTGCCTGGAGTCCTCTCTCACCGGGACAGACTAATGAAAAACTGTTTTTT.

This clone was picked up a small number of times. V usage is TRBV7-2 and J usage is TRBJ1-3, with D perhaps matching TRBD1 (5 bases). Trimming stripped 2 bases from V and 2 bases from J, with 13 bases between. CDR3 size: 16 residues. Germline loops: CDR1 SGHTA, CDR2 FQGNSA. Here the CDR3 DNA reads TGTGCCAGCAGCTTATTCCCCGGGGGTACTGGAAACACCATATATTTT. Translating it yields CASSLFPGGTGNTIYF.

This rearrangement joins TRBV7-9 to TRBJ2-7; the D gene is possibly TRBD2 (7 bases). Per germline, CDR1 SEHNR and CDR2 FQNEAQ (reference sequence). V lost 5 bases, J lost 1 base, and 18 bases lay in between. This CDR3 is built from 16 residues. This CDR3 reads CASSPMRGHGSYEQYF. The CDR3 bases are TGTGCCAGCAGCCCTATGCGGGGGCATGGGTCCTACGAGCAGTACTTC.

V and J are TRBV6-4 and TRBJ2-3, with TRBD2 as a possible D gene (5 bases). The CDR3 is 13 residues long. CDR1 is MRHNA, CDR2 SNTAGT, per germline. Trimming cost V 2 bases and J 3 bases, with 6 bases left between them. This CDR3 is CASSDRRTDTQYF. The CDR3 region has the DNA TGTGCCAGCAGTGACAGGAGGACAGATACGCAGTATTTT.

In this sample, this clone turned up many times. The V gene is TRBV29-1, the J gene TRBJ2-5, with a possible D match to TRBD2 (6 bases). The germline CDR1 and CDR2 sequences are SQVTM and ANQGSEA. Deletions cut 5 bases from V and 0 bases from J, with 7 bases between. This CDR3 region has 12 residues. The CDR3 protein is CSVRGYQETQYF. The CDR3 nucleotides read TGCAGCGTTCGGGGGTACCAAGAGACCCAGTACTTC.

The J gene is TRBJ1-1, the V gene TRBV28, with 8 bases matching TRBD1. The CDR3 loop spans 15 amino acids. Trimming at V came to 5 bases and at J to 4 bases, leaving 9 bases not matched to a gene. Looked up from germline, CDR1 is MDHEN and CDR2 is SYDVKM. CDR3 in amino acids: CASSPGGRGSTEAFF. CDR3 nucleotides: TGTGCCAGCAGTCCAGGGGGCCGGGGGAGCACTGAAGCTTTCTTT.

The CDR3 is CARGQAISGANVLTF. For the CDR3, the DNA is TGTGCCAGGGGACAGGCAATCTCTGGGGCCAACGTCCTGACTTTC. The rearrangement links TRBV2 to TRBJ2-6; 8 nucleotides agree with TRBD1. Germline loops: CDR1 SNHLY, CDR2 FYNNEI. Trimming at V came to 9 bases and at J to 0 bases, leaving 4 bases not matched to a gene. CDR3 size: 15 residues.

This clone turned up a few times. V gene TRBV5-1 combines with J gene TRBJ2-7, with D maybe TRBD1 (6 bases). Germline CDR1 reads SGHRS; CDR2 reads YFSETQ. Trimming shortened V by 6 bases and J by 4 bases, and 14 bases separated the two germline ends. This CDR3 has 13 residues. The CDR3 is CASKPGQDYEQYF. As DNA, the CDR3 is TGCGCCAGCAAACCGGGACAAGATTACGAGCAGTACTTC. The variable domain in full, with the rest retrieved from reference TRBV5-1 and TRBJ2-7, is KAGVTQTPRYLIKTRGQQVTLSCSPISGHRSVSWYQQTPGQGLQFLFEYFSETQRNKGNFPGRFSGRQFSNSRSEMNVSTLELGDSALYLCASKPGQDYEQYFGPGTRLTVT.

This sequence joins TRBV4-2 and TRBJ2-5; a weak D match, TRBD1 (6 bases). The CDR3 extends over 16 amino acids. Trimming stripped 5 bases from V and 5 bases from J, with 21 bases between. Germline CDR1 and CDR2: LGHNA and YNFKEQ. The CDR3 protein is CASSFGTPGIVETQYF. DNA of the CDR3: TGTGCCAGCAGCTTCGGGACACCCGGCATCGTGGAGACCCAGTACTTC.

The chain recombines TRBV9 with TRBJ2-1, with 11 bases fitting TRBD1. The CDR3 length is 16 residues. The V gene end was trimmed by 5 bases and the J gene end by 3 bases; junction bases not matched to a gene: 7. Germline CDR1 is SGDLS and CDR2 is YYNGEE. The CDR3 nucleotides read TGTGCCAGCAGTCTGCCTGGGACAGGGGGCTACAATGAGCAGTTCTTC. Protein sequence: CASSLPGTGGYNEQFF.

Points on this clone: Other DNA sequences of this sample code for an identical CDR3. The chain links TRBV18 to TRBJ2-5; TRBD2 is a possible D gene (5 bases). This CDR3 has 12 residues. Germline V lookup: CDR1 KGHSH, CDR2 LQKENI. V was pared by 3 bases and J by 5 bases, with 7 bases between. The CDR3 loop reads CASSPGGETQYF. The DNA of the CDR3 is TGTGCCAGCTCACCTGGCGGGGAGACCCAGTACTTC. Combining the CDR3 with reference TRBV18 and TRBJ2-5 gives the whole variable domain NAGVMQNPRHLVRRRGQEARLRCSPMKGHSHVYWYRQLPEEGLKFMVYLQKENIIDESGMPKERFSAEFPKEGPSILRIQQVVRGDSAAYFCASSPGGETQYFGPGTRLLVL.

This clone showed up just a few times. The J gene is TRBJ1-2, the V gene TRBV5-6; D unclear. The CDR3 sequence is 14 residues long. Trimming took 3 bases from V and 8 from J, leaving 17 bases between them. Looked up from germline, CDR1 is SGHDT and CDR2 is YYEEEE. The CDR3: CASSSSSGAGGYTF. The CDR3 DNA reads TGTGCCAGCAGCTCCTCTTCAGGAGCGGGCGGCTACACCTTC.

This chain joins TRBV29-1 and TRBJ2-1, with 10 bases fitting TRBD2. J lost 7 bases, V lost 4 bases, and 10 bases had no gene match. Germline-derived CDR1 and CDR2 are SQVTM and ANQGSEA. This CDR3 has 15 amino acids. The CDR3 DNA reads TGCAGCGTTGCTGCGAGCGGGGGGGGCACAAATGAGCAGTTCTTC. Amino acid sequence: CSVAASGGGTNEQFF.

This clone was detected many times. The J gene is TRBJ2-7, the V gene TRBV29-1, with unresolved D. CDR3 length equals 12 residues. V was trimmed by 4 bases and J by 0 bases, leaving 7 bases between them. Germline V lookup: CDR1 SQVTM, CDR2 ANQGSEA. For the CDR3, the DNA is TGCAGCGTTGTGGGCAGCTCCTACGAGCAGTACTTC. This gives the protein CSVVGSSYEQYF.

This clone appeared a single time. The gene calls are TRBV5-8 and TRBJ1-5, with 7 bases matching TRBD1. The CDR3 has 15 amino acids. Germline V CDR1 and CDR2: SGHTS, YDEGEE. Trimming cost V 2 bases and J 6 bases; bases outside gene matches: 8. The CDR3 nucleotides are TGTGCCAGCAGCTTCTTCAGGGGGTCTAGTCAGCCCCAGCATTTT. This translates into CASSFFRGSSQPQHF.

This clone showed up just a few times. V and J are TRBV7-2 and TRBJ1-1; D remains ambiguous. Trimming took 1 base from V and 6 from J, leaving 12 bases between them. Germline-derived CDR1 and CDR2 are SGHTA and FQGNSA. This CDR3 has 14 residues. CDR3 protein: CASSLGASSPEAFF. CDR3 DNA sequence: TGTGCCAGCAGCTTAGGGGCCAGCTCACCTGAAGCTTTCTTT.

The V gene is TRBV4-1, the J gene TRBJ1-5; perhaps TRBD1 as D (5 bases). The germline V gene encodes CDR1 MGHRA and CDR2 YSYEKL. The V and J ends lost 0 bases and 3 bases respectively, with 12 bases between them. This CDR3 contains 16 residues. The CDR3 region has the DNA TGCGCCAGCAGCCAAGAGGGAGGGGTTCCCAATCAGCCCCAGCATTTT. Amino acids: CASSQEGGVPNQPQHF.

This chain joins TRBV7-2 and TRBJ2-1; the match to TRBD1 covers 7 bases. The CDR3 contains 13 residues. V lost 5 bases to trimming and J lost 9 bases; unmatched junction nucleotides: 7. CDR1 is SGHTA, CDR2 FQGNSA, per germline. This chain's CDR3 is CASSIEGALEQFF. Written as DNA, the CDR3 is TGTGCCAGCAGCATAGAGGGGGCGCTTGAGCAGTTCTTC. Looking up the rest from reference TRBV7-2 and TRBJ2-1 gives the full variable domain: GAGVSQSPSNKVTEKGKDVELRCDPISGHTALYWYRQSLGQGLEFLIYFQGNSAPDKSGLPSDRFSAERTGGSVSTLTIQRTQQEDSAVYLCASSIEGALEQFFGPGTRLTVL.

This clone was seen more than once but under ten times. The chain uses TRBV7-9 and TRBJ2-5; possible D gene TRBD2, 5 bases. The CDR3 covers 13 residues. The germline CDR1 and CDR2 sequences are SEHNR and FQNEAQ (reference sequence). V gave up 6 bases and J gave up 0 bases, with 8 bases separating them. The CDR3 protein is CASRRGNQETQYF. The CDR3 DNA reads TGTGCCAGCAGACGGGGAAACCAAGAGACCCAGTACTTC.

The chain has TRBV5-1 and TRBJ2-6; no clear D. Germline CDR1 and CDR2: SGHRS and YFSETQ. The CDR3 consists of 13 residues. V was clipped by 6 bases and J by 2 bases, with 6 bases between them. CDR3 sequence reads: CASTLAGANVLTF. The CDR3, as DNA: TGCGCCAGCACCCTCGCTGGGGCCAACGTCCTGACTTTC.

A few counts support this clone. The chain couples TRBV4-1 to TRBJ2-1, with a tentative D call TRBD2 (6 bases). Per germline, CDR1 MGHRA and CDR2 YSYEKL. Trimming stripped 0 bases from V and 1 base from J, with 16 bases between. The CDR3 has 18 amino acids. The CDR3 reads CASSQDGGLSPSYNEQFF. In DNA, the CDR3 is TGCGCCAGCAGCCAAGATGGGGGACTGTCTCCTTCCTACAATGAGCAGTTCTTC.

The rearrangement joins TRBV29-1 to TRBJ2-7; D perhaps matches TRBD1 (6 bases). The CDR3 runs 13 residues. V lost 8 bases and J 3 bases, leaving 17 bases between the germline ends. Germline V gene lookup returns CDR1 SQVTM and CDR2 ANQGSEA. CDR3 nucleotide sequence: TGCAGCCCAGGGGATAGCGCCTTCTACGAGCAGTACTTC. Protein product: CSPGDSAFYEQYF.

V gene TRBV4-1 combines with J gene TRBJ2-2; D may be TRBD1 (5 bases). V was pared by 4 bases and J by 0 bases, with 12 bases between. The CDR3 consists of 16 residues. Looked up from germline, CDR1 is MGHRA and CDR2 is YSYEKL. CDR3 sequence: CASSRGVGANTGELFF. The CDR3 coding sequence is TGCGCCAGCAGCCGGGGCGTTGGGGCGAACACCGGGGAGCTGTTTTTT.

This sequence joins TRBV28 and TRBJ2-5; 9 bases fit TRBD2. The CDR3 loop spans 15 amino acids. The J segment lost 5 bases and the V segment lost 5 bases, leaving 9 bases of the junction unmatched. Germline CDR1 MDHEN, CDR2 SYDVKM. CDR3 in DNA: TGTGCCAGCAGTCTCTTAGCGGGAGTCTTGGAGACCCAGTACTTC. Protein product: CASSLLAGVLETQYF.

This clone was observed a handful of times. The CDR3 DNA is TGCGCCAGCAGCTTGGGCGGGAGCTACAATGAGCAGTTCTTC. Protein product: CASSLGGSYNEQFF. The gene calls are TRBV5-1 and TRBJ2-1; TRBD2 matches at 7 bases. Germline loops: CDR1 SGHRS, CDR2 YFSETQ. The CDR3 extends over 14 amino acids. The ends lost 0 bases at V and 3 bases at J; junction bases unmatched: 0.

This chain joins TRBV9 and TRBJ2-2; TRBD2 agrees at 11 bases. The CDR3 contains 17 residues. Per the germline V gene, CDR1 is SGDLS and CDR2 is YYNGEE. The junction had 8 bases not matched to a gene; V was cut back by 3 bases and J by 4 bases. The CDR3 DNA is TGTGCCAGCAGCGAGGTAGCGGGGGGGCCGTTCACCGGGGAGCTGTTTTTT. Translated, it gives CASSEVAGGPFTGELFF.

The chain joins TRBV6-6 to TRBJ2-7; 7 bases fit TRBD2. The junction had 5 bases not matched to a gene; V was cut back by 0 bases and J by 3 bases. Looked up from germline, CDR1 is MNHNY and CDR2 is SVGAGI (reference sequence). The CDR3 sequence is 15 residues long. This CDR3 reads CASSYSGGGGYEQYF. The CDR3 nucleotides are TGTGCCAGCAGTTACTCGGGGGGGGGAGGCTACGAGCAGTACTTC.

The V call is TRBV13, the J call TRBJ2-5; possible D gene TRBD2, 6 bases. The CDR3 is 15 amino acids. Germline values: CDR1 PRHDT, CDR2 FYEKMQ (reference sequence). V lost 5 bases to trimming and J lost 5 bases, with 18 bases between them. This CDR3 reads CASSPPARGLETQYF. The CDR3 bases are TGTGCCAGCAGCCCTCCGGCGCGGGGCTTGGAGACCCAGTACTTC. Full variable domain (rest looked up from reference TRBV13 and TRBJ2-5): AAGVIQSPRHLIKEKRETATLKCYPIPRHDTVYWYQQGPGQDPQFLISFYEKMQSDKGSIPDRFSAQQFSDYHSELNMSSLELGDSALYFCASSPPARGLETQYFGPGTRLLVL.

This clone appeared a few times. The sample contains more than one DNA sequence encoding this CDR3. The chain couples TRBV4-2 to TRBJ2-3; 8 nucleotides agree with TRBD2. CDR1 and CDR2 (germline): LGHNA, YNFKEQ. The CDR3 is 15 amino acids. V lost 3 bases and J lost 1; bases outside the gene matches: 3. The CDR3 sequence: CASSQETSGTDTQYF. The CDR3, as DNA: TGTGCCAGCAGCCAGGAGACTAGCGGCACAGATACGCAGTATTTT.

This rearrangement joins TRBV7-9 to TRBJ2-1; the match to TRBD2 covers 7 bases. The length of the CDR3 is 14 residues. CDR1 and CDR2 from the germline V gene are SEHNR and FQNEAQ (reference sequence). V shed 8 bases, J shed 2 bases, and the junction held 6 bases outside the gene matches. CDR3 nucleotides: TGTGCCAGCGGAACTAGCGTTCCCTACAATGAGCAGTTCTTC. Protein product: CASGTSVPYNEQFF.